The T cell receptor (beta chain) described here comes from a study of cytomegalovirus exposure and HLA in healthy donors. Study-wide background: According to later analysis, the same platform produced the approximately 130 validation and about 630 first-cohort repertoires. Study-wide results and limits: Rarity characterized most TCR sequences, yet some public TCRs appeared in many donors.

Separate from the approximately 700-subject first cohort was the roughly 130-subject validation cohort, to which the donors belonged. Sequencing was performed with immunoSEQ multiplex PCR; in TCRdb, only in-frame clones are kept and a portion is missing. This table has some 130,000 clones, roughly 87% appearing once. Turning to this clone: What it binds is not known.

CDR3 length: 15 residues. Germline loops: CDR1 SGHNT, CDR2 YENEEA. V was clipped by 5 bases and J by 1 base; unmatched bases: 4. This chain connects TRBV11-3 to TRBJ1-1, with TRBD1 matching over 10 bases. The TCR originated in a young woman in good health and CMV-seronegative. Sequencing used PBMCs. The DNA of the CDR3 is TGTGCCAGCAGCCAAGGACAGGGGGGGAACACTGAAGCTTTCTTT. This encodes CASSQGQGGNTEAFF.